Each of the 7 T cell receptor beta chains below was sequenced from the same sample in a study of control samples from healthy donors and cancer patients. Using immunoSEQ multiplex PCR, the repertoire was profiled, and TCRdb retains in-frame clones only, with some absent. The sample holds under 55,000 clones; about four fifths are singletons and the top ten take roughly 9.1%. Specimen: blood. The receptors were gathered from a man aged 65 to 85 in good health.

This chain joins TRBV28 and TRBJ2-3; no firm D call. Trimming stripped 2 bases from V and 0 bases from J, with 9 bases between. The length of the CDR3 is 15 residues. Germline V gene sequence: CDR1 MDHEN, CDR2 SYDVKM. CDR3 protein: CASSLAGTSTDTQYF. CDR3 sequence (DNA): TGTGCCAGCAGTTTAGCTGGTACTAGCACAGATACGCAGTATTTT.

In DNA form, the CDR3 reads TGTGCCAGCTGGGGGACTAGCGGTCGCTACAATGAGCAGTTCTTC. Its protein product is CASWGTSGRYNEQFF. J is TRBJ2-1 and V is TRBV2; 11 nucleotides align to TRBD2. The CDR3 extends over 15 amino acids. V lost 8 bases to trimming and J lost 3 bases; unmatched junction nucleotides: 6. Germline lookup yields CDR1 SNHLY and CDR2 FYNNEI. Complete variable domain (other parts from reference TRBV2 and TRBJ2-1): EPEVTQTPSHQVTQMGQEVILRCVPISNHLYFYWYRQILGQKVEFLVSFYNNEISEKSEIFDDQFSVERPDGSNFTLKIRSTKLEDSAMYFCASWGTSGRYNEQFFGPGTRLTVL.

This clone was observed a handful of times. The gene calls are TRBV28 and TRBJ2-7, with D hard to call. This CDR3 contains 14 residues. V shed 5 bases and J shed 3 bases, with 14 bases lying between them. CDR1 MDHEN and CDR2 SYDVKM come from the germline V gene. CDR3 in DNA: TGTGCCAGCAGTCCCCCTAATGTACGCTACGAGCAGTACTTC. This translates into CASSPPNVRYEQYF. The full variable domain, its missing parts supplied by reference TRBV28 and TRBJ2-7, is DVKVTQSSRYLVKRTGEKVFLECVQDMDHENMFWYRQDPGLGLRLIYFSYDVKMKEKGDIPEGYSVSREKKERFSLILESASTNQTSMYLCASSPPNVRYEQYFGPGTRLTVT.

This chain connects TRBV20-1 to TRBJ1-1, with no clear D. Trimming pared 5 bases from V and 2 bases from J, leaving 3 bases between. CDR1 and CDR2 from the germline V gene are DFQATT and SNEGSKA (reference sequence). This CDR3 comprises 10 residues. The CDR3 loop is CSAPNTEAFF. As DNA, the CDR3 is TGCAGTGCTCCCAACACTGAAGCTTTCTTT.

This sequence joins TRBV19 and TRBJ2-1, with 8 bases fitting TRBD1. This CDR3 is 14 amino acids long. Germline trimming cut 7 bases from V and 6 bases from J; bases unmatched to any gene: 8. The germline gives CDR1 LNHDA, CDR2 SQIVND (reference sequence). The CDR3, as DNA: TGTGCCAGTAATGCAGGGGGCCCCTTCAATGAGCAGTTCTTC. It codes for CASNAGGPFNEQFF.

The chain is built from TRBV4-1 and TRBJ2-4; 16 bases map to TRBD2. This CDR3 region has 18 residues. The trim removed 4 bases at V and 0 bases at J, leaving 3 bases unmatched. Germline V gene sequence: CDR1 MGHRA, CDR2 YSYEKL. The DNA of the CDR3 is TGCGCCAGCAGCCTGGGACTAGCGGGGGGGCGAGCCAAAAACATTCAGTACTTC. Translation: CASSLGLAGGRAKNIQYF.

The CDR3 here is CASSASTGFNQPQHF. The DNA for the CDR3 is TGCGCCAGCAGTGCCTCGACAGGTTTCAATCAGCCCCAGCATTTT. The chain combines TRBV10-2 with TRBJ1-5, with a tentative D call TRBD1 (6 bases). The germline CDR1 and CDR2 sequences are WSHSY and SAAADI. The V end was cut by 4 bases, the J end by 3 bases, with 13 bases between. The CDR3 covers 15 residues.